This record covers a single TCR beta chain. No antigen is known for it. No per-base quality is available; no much larger clone lies one base away. Libraries were built with the immunoSEQ multiplex PCR assay. This immuneACCESS table, as held by TCRdb, lists in-frame sequences with V and J called but not all clones. Of the missing ones, under half trace to an unresolved V gene in checked studies; the others have no known cause. Within this sample are over 200,000 clones, with approximately 80% of them counted one time only. Of the sample, about an eighth is held by the ten largest clones. The sample originates from a study of control samples from healthy donors and cancer patients (dated by TCRdb to about 2020). Looking up the germline V gene yields CDR1 SGHRS and CDR2 YFSETQ. V and J lose 2 bases and 2 bases, and a span of 9 bases separates them. From the cysteine through the phenylalanine, the CDR3 covers 14 amino acids. Only the CDR3 DNA stays, 42 bases, in frame from base 1.

The receptor comes from a woman aged 55-75 years with lung cancer. The sample taken for sequencing was PBMCs. The receptor chain draws on TRBV5-1 and TRBJ2-3, and the D gene may be TRBD1, 6 bases matching. The CDR3 corresponds to CASSFQGYTDTQYF. In nucleotides, the sequence is TGCGCCAGCAGCTTTCAGGGGTACACAGATACGCAGTATTTT.